This is a list of T cell receptor beta chains from one sample in a study of long-term antiretroviral therapy in people with HIV. Profiled with immunoSEQ multiplex PCR; TCRdb holds only in-frame clones, not every one. The table has about 22,000 clones, over 75% seen once. This sample comprised unsorted PBMCs, obtained 1.8 years before starting antiretroviral therapy. These receptors all stem from a woman younger than 45 with HIV. The CDR3 runs from the conserved cysteine through the conserved F or W. A D gene is named only where the DNA matches it firmly. Size is omitted from some rows. Given values are once, few, many or a class for expanded clones.

-	TRBD2	TRBV6-5	TRBJ2-1	CASSSRGGTYNEQFF	TGTGCCAGCAGTTCGCGGGGGGGCACCTACAATGAGCAGTTCTTC
-	-	TRBV5-1	TRBJ1-2	CASRGISNYGYTF	TGCGCCAGCAGAGGAATTTCAAACTATGGCTACACCTTC
-	-	TRBV6-1	TRBJ1-5	CASSEVGHQPQHF	TGTGCCAGCAGTGAAGTGGGCCATCAGCCCCAGCATTTT
-	TRBD2	TRBV15	TRBJ2-3	CATSRGLAGGPSTDTQYF	TGTGCCACCAGCAGAGGACTAGCGGGGGGTCCTAGCACAGATACGCAGTATTTT
-	-	TRBV6-6	TRBJ1-1	CASSYRQDTEAFF	TGTGCCAGCAGTTACAGGCAGGACACTGAAGCTTTCTTT
-	TRBD2	TRBV5-1	TRBJ2-3	CASSSSGGPDGTQYF	TGCGCCAGCAGTTCTAGCGGGGGGCCGGATGGTACGCAGTATTTT
-	-	TRBV5-1	TRBJ1-1	CASSLEGPMNTEAFF	TGCGCCAGCAGCTTGGAGGGGCCAATGAACACTGAAGCTTTCTTT
-	-	TRBV4-1	TRBJ1-2	CASSQDGPGYTF	TGCGCCAGCAGCCAAGACGGTCCTGGCTACACCTTC
once	-	TRBV30	TRBJ1-4	CAWSVPGFSATNEKLFF	TGTGCCTGGAGTGTACCCGGGTTCTCGGCAACTAATGAAAAACTGTTTTTT
-	TRBD1	TRBV30	TRBJ1-2	CAWSPFGGGGEGYTF	TGTGCCTGGAGTCCTTTCGGCGGAGGGGGCGAAGGCTACACCTTC
once	TRBD1	TRBV5-4	TRBJ2-5	CASSLVGQGQETQYF	TGTGCCAGCAGCTTGGTAGGACAGGGCCAAGAGACCCAGTACTTC
-	-	TRBV5-8	TRBJ2-2	CASSLVTMNTGELFF	TGTGCCAGCAGCTTGGTGACCATGAACACCGGGGAGCTGTTTTTT
-	TRBD2	TRBV12-5	TRBJ2-3	CASGLVQGTISPADTQYF	TGTGCTAGTGGTTTGGTACAAGGGACTATCTCACCGGCAGATACGCAGTATTTT
-	-	TRBV6-4	TRBJ2-1	CASSYPPYNEQFF	TGTGCCAGCAGTTATCCACCATACAATGAGCAGTTCTTC
-	-	TRBV6-1	TRBJ1-5	CASSEAGSPGEPQHF	TGTGCCAGCAGTGAAGCAGGCAGCCCTGGGGAGCCCCAGCATTTT
-	TRBD1	TRBV19	TRBJ1-4	CASSIDRGLFEKLFF	TGTGCCAGTAGCATCGACAGGGGTCTTTTTGAAAAACTGTTTTTT
-	TRBD1	TRBV7-8	TRBJ1-2	CASSLLQGAGGYTF	TGTGCCAGCAGCCTTCTACAGGGGGCGGGAGGCTACACCTTC
-	TRBD1	TRBV11-3	TRBJ2-5	CASSLGQGGVQETQYF	TGTGCCAGCAGCCTTGGACAGGGAGGAGTCCAAGAGACCCAGTACTTC
-	TRBD1	TRBV7-9	TRBJ1-2	CASSLGTGVGYTF	TGTGCCAGCAGCTTAGGGACAGGGGTCGGCTACACCTTC
-	-	TRBV29-1	TRBJ2-3	CSVTPRLVSDTQYF	TGCAGCGTGACCCCCCGACTAGTTTCAGATACGCAGTATTTT
-	-	TRBV6-6	TRBJ1-2	CASASGNYGYTF	TGTGCCAGCGCAAGCGGGAACTATGGCTACACCTTC
few	-	TRBV7-3	TRBJ1-6	CASRAGQTNSPLHF	TGTGCCAGCAGGGCGGGACAAACGAATTCACCCCTCCACTTT
-	-	TRBV9	TRBJ2-1	CASSMADYNEQFF	TGTGCCAGCAGCATGGCCGACTACAATGAGCAGTTCTTC
-	-	TRBV7-9	TRBJ2-3	CASSTPGSSTDTQYF	TGTGCCAGCAGCACGCCGGGATCTAGCACAGATACGCAGTATTTT
-	-	TRBV5-6	TRBJ1-2	CASSLEARASGYTF	TGTGCCAGCAGCTTGGAAGCCAGGGCTAGTGGCTACACCTTC
-	-	TRBV5-5	TRBJ1-1	CASSHPLNTEAFF	TGTGCCAGCAGCCACCCACTAAACACTGAAGCTTTCTTT
-	TRBD1	TRBV12-5	TRBJ2-1	CASGLVHTDRAYNEQFF	TGTGCTAGTGGTTTGGTACATACGGACAGGGCCTACAATGAGCAGTTCTTC
-	-	TRBV5-6	TRBJ2-3	CASSLDGDTQYF	TGTGCCAGCAGCTTGGATGGGGATACGCAGTATTTT
-	TRBD2	TRBV15	TRBJ2-1	CATSRPAGGRNEQFF	TGTGCCACCAGCAGACCAGCGGGGGGGCGGAATGAGCAGTTCTTC
-	-	TRBV28	TRBJ1-1	CASSLSGRGGTEAFF	TGTGCCAGCAGTTTATCGGGCCGAGGGGGCACTGAAGCTTTCTTT
few	TRBD1	TRBV18	TRBJ2-7	CASSPGRGLEQYF	TGTGCCAGCTCACCCGGCAGGGGGCTCGAGCAGTACTTC
-	-	TRBV12-5	TRBJ2-7	CASVSGGLDEQYF	TGTGCTAGTGTCTCAGGAGGTTTGGACGAGCAGTACTTC
-	TRBD1	TRBV5-4	TRBJ2-7	CASSKGQGDEQYF	TGTGCCAGCAGCAAGGGACAGGGCGACGAGCAGTACTTC
-	-	TRBV29-1	TRBJ1-1	CSVPGYTNTEAFF	TGCAGCGTCCCGGGATACACGAACACTGAAGCTTTCTTT
-	TRBD2	TRBV7-6	TRBJ2-3	CASTPAGGADTQYF	TGTGCCAGCACCCCGGCGGGGGGCGCAGATACGCAGTATTTT
-	TRBD1	TRBV5-1	TRBJ2-4	CASSAGQGGNIQYF	TGCGCCAGCAGCGCTGGACAGGGAGGTAACATTCAGTACTTC
-	-	TRBV5-6	TRBJ1-1	CASSLNGWRVTEAFF	TGTGCCAGCAGCTTGAATGGGTGGAGGGTCACTGAAGCTTTCTTT
-	-	TRBV5-6	TRBJ2-1	CASSLGVGEQFF	TGTGCCAGCAGCCTGGGGGTTGGTGAGCAGTTCTTC
-	-	TRBV14	TRBJ2-3	CASSLEGRGTQYF	TGTGCCAGCAGCCTAGAGGGTCGGGGTACGCAGTATTTT